This is a list of T cell receptor beta chains from one sample in a study of cytomegalovirus exposure and HLA in healthy donors. Only in-frame clones appear in the TCRdb table, and some are missing; sequencing was by immunoSEQ multiplex PCR. Of 150,000 to 200,000 clones in the sample, roughly three quarters were seen once. Sequencing was done on a sample of PBMCs. These receptors all come from a woman aged 40 to 49 in good health and CMV-seropositive. Each CDR3 is given with its conserved first and last residue. A D gene is named only where the DNA matches it firmly. Not every row has a clone size; where given, it reads once, few, many or a size class.

cdr3_nt | cdr3_aa | v_call | clone_size | d_call | j_call
TGTGCCAGCAGCCAATCAGGGGGACTAGTGGGGGAGCTGTTTTTT | CASSQSGGLVGELFF | TRBV7-3 | NA | NA | TRBJ2-2
TGTGCCAGCAGCCACAGAAGCCAACGGGGTGGCTACACCTTC | CASSHRSQRGGYTF | TRBV5-4 | NA | NA | TRBJ1-2
TGTGCCAGCAAAGGGACAGGGGCGAGTGGCTACACCTTC | CASKGTGASGYTF | TRBV6-5 | once | TRBD1 | TRBJ1-2
TGTGCCAGCACCCAGCTTGTCACAGAGGCGGGTGGCTACACCTTC | CASTQLVTEAGGYTF | TRBV7-9 | NA | NA | TRBJ1-2
TGTGCCAGCTCACCATTAGAGGCTAATCAGCCCCAGCATTTT | CASSPLEANQPQHF | TRBV18 | NA | NA | TRBJ1-5
TGTGCCAGCAGTTTGGGAGTCCCTGAAGCTTTCTTT | CASSLGVPEAFF | TRBV6-5 | few | NA | TRBJ1-1
TGTGCCAGCAGCTTAGTGCCTGGACACCCTGCTTTCTTT | CASSLVPGHPAFF | TRBV7-2 | few | NA | TRBJ1-1
TGTGCCAGTAGTCCCCCACCGAGCATGAACACTGAAGCTTTCTTT | CASSPPPSMNTEAFF | TRBV19 | NA | NA | TRBJ1-1
TGTGCCATCAGTGCACAGGGAGAAGAGACCCAGTACTTC | CAISAQGEETQYF | TRBV10-3 | once | NA | TRBJ2-5
TGCGCCAGCAGCTGGAAGGGGGACTATGGCTACACCTTC | CASSWKGDYGYTF | TRBV5-1 | NA | NA | TRBJ1-2